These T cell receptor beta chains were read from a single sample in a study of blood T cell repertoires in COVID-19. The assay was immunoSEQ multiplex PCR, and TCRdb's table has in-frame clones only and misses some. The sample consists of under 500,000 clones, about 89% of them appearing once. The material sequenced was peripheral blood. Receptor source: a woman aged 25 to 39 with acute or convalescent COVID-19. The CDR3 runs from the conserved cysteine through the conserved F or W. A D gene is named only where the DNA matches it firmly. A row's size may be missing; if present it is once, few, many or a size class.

DNA: TGTGCCAGCAGTTTCCGGGCTAGCGGGGGGGCAACAGATACGCAGTATTTT
CDR3: CASSFRASGGATDTQYF
V: TRBV28
D: TRBD2
J: TRBJ2-3
size: .

DNA: TGTGCCAGCACCCCGAGGCCAACTAATGAAAAACTGTTTTTT
CDR3: CASTPRPTNEKLFF
V: TRBV2
D: .
J: TRBJ1-4
size: .

DNA: TGTGCCAGCAGCTTGGGAGCACGGAGTGAAGCTTTCTTT
CDR3: CASSLGARSEAFF
V: TRBV5-6
D: .
J: TRBJ1-1
size: .

DNA: TGCGCCAGCAGCCAAGGCCCGAGCTCTGGAAACACCATATATTTT
CDR3: CASSQGPSSGNTIYF
V: TRBV4-1
D: .
J: TRBJ1-3
size: once

DNA: TGTGCCAGCAGGATGGTGGGACAGGGTTCCTACGAGCAGTACTTC
CDR3: CASRMVGQGSYEQYF
V: TRBV27
D: TRBD1
J: TRBJ2-7
size: .

DNA: TGTGCCAGCAGTGAAATCGCAGACAATCAGCCCCAGCATTTT
CDR3: CASSEIADNQPQHF
V: TRBV6-1
D: .
J: TRBJ1-5
size: .

DNA: TGCGCCAGCAGCTTGACAGTCCATGAGCAGTTCTTC
CDR3: CASSLTVHEQFF
V: TRBV5-1
D: .
J: TRBJ2-1
size: .

DNA: TGTGCCAGCTACCGGGACACCGTCAACACTGAAGCTTTCTTT
CDR3: CASYRDTVNTEAFF
V: TRBV2
D: .
J: TRBJ1-1
size: .

DNA: TGCGCCAGCAGCCCCTGGAGTAGCAATCAGCCCCAGCATTTT
CDR3: CASSPWSSNQPQHF
V: TRBV4-1
D: .
J: TRBJ1-5
size: .

DNA: TGTGCCACCAGCATCGAGGTGCTGGTGGATCAGCCCCAGCATTTT
CDR3: CATSIEVLVDQPQHF
V: TRBV15
D: .
J: TRBJ1-5
size: .

DNA: TGTGCCAGCAGCTCCCCGAGAACAGGGGGCGTTAGTGGGACCCAGTACTTC
CDR3: CASSSPRTGGVSGTQYF
V: TRBV11-2
D: TRBD1
J: TRBJ2-5
size: .

DNA: TGTGCCAGCAGTCCCGGGGATTGGACGACGCTGAACACTGAAGCTTTCTTT
CDR3: CASSPGDWTTLNTEAFF
V: TRBV6-6
D: .
J: TRBJ1-1
size: .

DNA: TGTGCCAGCAGTTTGGGAGGGGCGCGGGGCTACACCTTC
CDR3: CASSLGGARGYTF
V: TRBV28
D: .
J: TRBJ1-2
size: .

DNA: TGTGCCAGCAGTCCCCATCGACTACCAGGGACAGAACACTACTCTGGGGCCAACGTCCTGACTTTC
CDR3: CASSPHRLPGTEHYSGANVLTF
V: TRBV6-6
D: TRBD1
J: TRBJ2-6
size: once

DNA: TGTGCCAGCCGCCTGTCCGGGGCCTACGAGCAGTACTTC
CDR3: CASRLSGAYEQYF
V: TRBV7-9
D: .
J: TRBJ2-7
size: .

DNA: TGTGCCAGCGGAAGGACAGGGGGCCGCTCTGGGGCCAACGTCCTGACTTTC
CDR3: CASGRTGGRSGANVLTF
V: TRBV27
D: TRBD1
J: TRBJ2-6
size: .

DNA: TGTGCCAGCAGACTCACCGGGACAAATAGGGTCTCTGGCTACACCTTC
CDR3: CASRLTGTNRVSGYTF
V: TRBV27
D: .
J: TRBJ1-2
size: .

DNA: TGCGCCAGCAGGATGGGGACTAGCGGGGGGACTATCTCCTACGAGCAGTACTTC
CDR3: CASRMGTSGGTISYEQYF
V: TRBV10-1
D: TRBD2
J: TRBJ2-7
size: .

DNA: TGCGCCAGCAGCCATGGGACTACCCAATTCACCGGGGAGCTGTTTTTT
CDR3: CASSHGTTQFTGELFF
V: TRBV4-1
D: TRBD2
J: TRBJ2-2
size: .

DNA: TGTGCCAGCAGTGATGACATAGGCAATGAGCAGTTCTTC
CDR3: CASSDDIGNEQFF
V: TRBV2
D: .
J: TRBJ2-1
size: .

DNA: TGTGCCAGCAGCCTCGGTTCGGCCCCTAGCACGCAGTATTTT
CDR3: CASSLGSAPSTQYF
V: TRBV7-2
D: .
J: TRBJ2-3
size: .

DNA: TGTGCCAGCAGATTACAGGGTGTAGTGGACACTGAAGCTTTCTTT
CDR3: CASRLQGVVDTEAFF
V: TRBV27
D: .
J: TRBJ1-1
size: .

DNA: TGCAGTGCTAGTCCCCTACTCGGACTATCCGGGGATACGCAGTATTTT
CDR3: CSASPLLGLSGDTQYF
V: TRBV20-1
D: .
J: TRBJ2-3
size: .

DNA: TGTGCCAGCAGTCCCGGACAGCGGACTTACGAGCAGTACTTC
CDR3: CASSPGQRTYEQYF
V: TRBV27
D: .
J: TRBJ2-7
size: .

DNA: TGCGCCAGCAGCTTGACAGGGGACGATGGCTACACCTTC
CDR3: CASSLTGDDGYTF
V: TRBV5-1
D: TRBD1
J: TRBJ1-2
size: .

DNA: TGTGCCAGCAGACTCGGTCCTTACAGGGGGAATTCACCCCTCCACTTT
CDR3: CASRLGPYRGNSPLHF
V: TRBV7-8
D: TRBD1
J: TRBJ1-6
size: .